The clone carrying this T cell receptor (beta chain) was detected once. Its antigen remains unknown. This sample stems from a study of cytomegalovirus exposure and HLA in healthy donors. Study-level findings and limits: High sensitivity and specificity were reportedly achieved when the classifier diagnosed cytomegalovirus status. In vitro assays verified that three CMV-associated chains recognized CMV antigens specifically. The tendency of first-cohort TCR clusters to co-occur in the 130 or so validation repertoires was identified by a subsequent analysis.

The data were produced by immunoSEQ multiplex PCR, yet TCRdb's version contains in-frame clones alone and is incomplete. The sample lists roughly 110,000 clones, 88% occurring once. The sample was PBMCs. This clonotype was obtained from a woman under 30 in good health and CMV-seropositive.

CDR3: CASSVQGRAHGYTF. DNA of the CDR3: TGTGCCAGCAGCGTACAGGGGAGGGCTCACGGCTACACCTTC. V is TRBV9 and J is TRBJ1-2; perhaps TRBD1 as D (6 bases). V dropped 1 base and J dropped 8 bases, with 15 bases sitting between them. The CDR3 length is 14 residues. Germline loops: CDR1 SGDLS, CDR2 YYNGEE.